Below, one TCR beta chain is given with its context. Antigen specificity is unknown. The investigators reverse transcribed all of the isolated RNA, so they sequenced expressed TCRB transcripts. Some clones are missing from TCRdb's copy, which holds only in-frame ones; the method was immunoSEQ multiplex PCR. The sample has almost 250,000 clones, 14% seen once. The data are from a study of beta chain features in type 1 diabetes. About the study: Healthy donors, compared against patients, showed similar age, gender and cell yields.

V lost 3 bases and J 0 bases, leaving 13 bases between the germline ends. Germline V gene lookup returns CDR1 SGDLS and CDR2 YYNGEE. The CDR3 length is 17 residues. Study results and limitations: Cells with high TCR expression could be over-represented when cDNA is sequenced. Patients with type 1 diabetes showed fewer VDJ junction insertions and more deletions.

All of the sorted populations showed purity greater than 98%. The genes are TRBV9 and TRBJ2-6; D is uncertain. The sequenced sample consisted of naive CD4+ T cells from blood. The receptor was isolated from a woman aged 40 to 50 in good health. The CDR3 sequence is CASSATILVSGANVLTF. The CDR3 coding sequence is TGTGCCAGCAGCGCCACTATACTGGTCTCTGGGGCCAACGTCCTGACTTTC.